The 5 T cell receptor beta chains given below trace back to one sample, sequenced in a study of cytomegalovirus exposure and HLA in healthy donors (dated by TCRdb to the late 2010s). The library was generated by the immunoSEQ multiplex PCR assay. Sourced from immuneACCESS, this table was stored by TCRdb with only in-frame sequences that have V and J called. A share of the clones is absent; for the studies checked, an unresolved V gene accounts for under half, and the remainder has no known explanation. The sample table lists more than 110,000 clones, 84% of them with a count of one. The ten largest clones capture approximately 1.5% of the sample. Sequencing was carried out using PBMCs. The receptors here all came from a woman aged 25 to 39 in good health and CMV-seronegative.

The chain recombines TRBV5-4 with TRBJ2-7, with TRBD2 matching over 15 bases. The CDR3 runs 17 residues. Per the germline V gene, CDR1 is SGHNT and CDR2 is YYREEE (reference sequence). Germline trimming cut 3 bases from V and 2 bases from J; bases unmatched to any gene: 6. The CDR3 is CASSSGTSGGSPYEQYF. The DNA of the CDR3 is TGTGCCAGCAGCTCCGGGACTAGCGGGGGGTCACCCTACGAGCAGTACTTC.

V usage is TRBV18 and J usage is TRBJ2-7; D gene uncertain. Germline CDR1 KGHSH, CDR2 LQKENI. The CDR3 covers 15 residues. Trimming removed 0 bases from V and 3 bases from J, with 12 bases in between. CDR3 amino acids: CASSPPAPLLYEQYF. The CDR3 DNA reads as TGTGCCAGCTCACCACCGGCACCCCTTCTCTACGAGCAGTACTTC.

This clone was seen only a few times. This chain uses TRBV5-8 with TRBJ1-1, with TRBD1 as a possible D gene (5 bases). Germline values: CDR1 SGHTS, CDR2 YDEGEE. The CDR3 extends over 14 amino acids. The germline V and J ends were trimmed by 4 bases and 4 bases, with 14 bases remaining between them. This chain's CDR3 is CASSERWGTTEAFF. The CDR3 nucleotides are TGTGCCAGCAGCGAAAGGTGGGGCACCACTGAAGCTTTCTTT.

The chain uses TRBV6-6 and TRBJ1-5, with a tentative D call TRBD1 (6 bases). V was clipped by 5 bases and J by 3 bases, with 14 bases between them. The V gene's germline CDR1 is MNHNY and CDR2 SVGAGI (reference sequence). The CDR3 has 15 residues. The CDR3 DNA follows: TGTGCCAGCAGTCCCCGACAGGCCAACAATCAGCCCCAGCATTTT. Translated: CASSPRQANNQPQHF.

The rearrangement uses TRBV11-2 and TRBJ1-2; TRBD1 might be the D (5 bases). The CDR3 extends over 15 amino acids. The V end lost 3 bases, the J end lost 6 bases, and 17 bases lay between the germline ends. Germline V gene data show CDR1 as SGHAT and CDR2 as FQNNGV. The CDR3 region is CASSFKVTVDHGYTF. The CDR3 DNA follows: TGTGCCAGCAGCTTCAAGGTGACAGTGGATCATGGCTACACCTTC.